This entry describes one T cell receptor (beta chain). This clonotype has just a few counts. What antigen it recognizes has not been identified. Base qualities are not at hand, and no much larger clone is one base apart. The library was made by PCR. The reads were generated on an Illumina HiSeq 4000. Preparation of bulk TCR libraries followed a previously described approach, with the TCR primers listed in Table S5. The Qiagen AllPrep DNA/RNA kit was used to purify total RNA. Reads from multiple sequencing runs of the same library were pooled before analysis. Under the source paper's analysis protocol: Reads were retained only if their TCR constant sequence matched exactly, and those retained reads were trimmed to 150 nt and grouped according to their 12-nt molecular barcodes. Reads inside each barcode group were sub-clustered using a 15% Levenshtein threshold, and a quality-weighted consensus sequence was constructed for each RNA molecule. Non-functional sequences were removed, as were lower-count sequences one edit away from another. Based on a fit of two negative binomial distributions, barcode sub-clusters having less than 20% of the maximum read count were discarded. TCRdb itself trimmed the public reads at Q25 with fastp, ran MiXCR and retained productive beta chains. Each CDR3 protein appears once, grouped with its most common genes and DNA. The V and J calls and clone size are TCRdb's, not the authors'. For this sample the table gives about half a million distinct CDR3 sequences, of which about 20% were detected only once. About 0.84% of the sample belongs to the ten largest clones.

These data are taken from a study of molecular identifiers for immune sequencing clone quantification (dated by TCRdb to 2016 to 2019). Background for the entire study: In a replicate experiment, RNA from about 21,000 or 97,000 naive CD8 T cells was split into five aliquots, four of which were sequenced. The study was a methods study using CD8 T cells to benchmark molecular-identifier clustering-based TCR repertoire sequencing (MIDCIRS) and TCR RNA copy counting.

Via the germline V gene, CDR1 is MNHEY and CDR2 SVGAGI. Its CDR3 holds 15 amino acids, cysteine through phenylalanine. Only the CDR3 region is kept as DNA, spanning 45 bases read in frame from base 1. Relative to germline, V is 0 bases shorter and J is 6 bases shorter, with 14 bases between their ends. Study-wide findings and limitations: Spiked-in Jurkat TCR RNA (approximately 9 copies' worth), which is not part of the donor repertoire, was contained in the naive libraries. Spiked-in Jurkat TCR RNA equivalent to a single cell was reported to be detectable even among some 910,000 naive CD8 T cells. Without barcode sub-clustering, chimeric consensus sequences inflated TCR diversity; chimeras reached as high as 47%. In CMV-specific effector cells, clones with more than 20 RNA copies contained over 98% of molecules, whereas in naive cells such clones contained under 1% of molecules. The sizes of highly expanded clones could end up underestimated when identical TCR molecules share a barcode. Modeling indicated roughly 3.2 TCR RNA copies recovered per cell, compared with 9.5 to 10 by digital PCR, which implies a capture efficiency of around 30%.

Libraries of naive CD8 T cells were built from anywhere between roughly 17,000 and 1,100,000 sorted cells, with 10%, 30% or 50% of the purified RNA used. On a BD FACSAria II, naive CD8 T cells were FACS-sorted as CD8+CD4-CCR7+CD45RA+ and collected into RLT Plus buffer. Roughly nine TCR copies' worth of Jurkat RNA were spiked into roughly 17,000-1,100,000 naive CD8 T cell samples to test detection sensitivity. Enrichment of CD8 T cells was performed with RosetteSep CD8+ T Cell Enrichment Cocktail and Ficoll-Paque, after which ACK red cell lysis was carried out. This sequence uses TRBV6-5 and TRBJ1-1; TRBD1 is a weak D gene call, 5 bases matching. The sequenced material came from naive CD8+ T cells from blood, with Jurkat cell RNA spiked in. Read against the paper, the sample's cell subset or site label means: FACS-sorted CD8+CD4-CCR7+CD45RA+ naive T cells. This clonotype was obtained from a human donor in good health. Some libraries in this study had Jurkat cell RNA spiked in. The bases read TGTGCCAGCAGTTACTCGACAGCTTTATGGGCTGAAGCTTTCTTT. It is translated as CASSYSTALWAEAFF.